The entry that follows covers one TCR beta chain sequence. Its antigen is unidentified. V dropped 0 bases and J dropped 3; count of bases not matched to a gene: 2. The CDR3 runs to 15 residues. Germline V gene data show CDR1 as DFQATT and CDR2 as SNEGSKA (reference sequence). Time point indicated: patch test 3, about 24 weeks after DPC sensitization. Treatment in this sample: therapeutic diphenylcyclopropenone sensitization with weekly scalp DPC. This sample is part of a study of human T cells and chemical hapten exposure. About the study: Chiefly female patients presented with alopecia areata, totalis or universalis. Study-wide findings and caveats: After DPC sensitization, TCRs above 1 in 1000 frequency showed no change.

MiXCR, applied by TCRdb to the RACE reads, yields one record per CDR3 protein. The sample contains roughly 200,000 distinct CDR3 sequences, around a quarter of which appear only once. The TCR sequence derives from a woman between 40 and 50 years old with alopecia areata. Some clones in this sample may be carry-over from other donors' samples. The sample in question was whole blood, obtained in connection with sensitization to the hapten diphenylcyclopropenone (DPC). This sequence joins TRBV20-1 and TRBJ2-1; 10 bases match TRBD2. The CDR3 here is CSARESSGSYNEQFF. CDR3 bases: TGCAGTGCTAGAGAATCTAGCGGGAGCTACAATGAGCAGTTCTTC.